A selection of T cell receptor beta chains follows, all from one sample in a study of cytomegalovirus exposure and HLA in healthy donors. Clones were sequenced by immunoSEQ multiplex PCR, and TCRdb holds only the in-frame ones, with some missing. The sample carries approximately 100,000 clones, less than 80% recorded once. The material sequenced was PBMCs. Every receptor here comes from a middle-aged man in good health and CMV-seronegative. Both conserved end residues are part of each CDR3. A D gene is named only where the DNA matches it firmly. Size is omitted from some rows. Given values are once, few, many or a class for expanded clones.

DNA	CDR3	size	V	D	J
TGTGCCAGTAGTATTGCAGCGGGGGGACCCTACGAGCAGTACTTC	CASSIAAGGPYEQYF	few	TRBV19	TRBD2	TRBJ2-7
TGTGCCAGCAGCCAAGGGTCACTCTTCATTGTAGGCAATCAGCCCCAGCATTTT	CASSQGSLFIVGNQPQHF	once	TRBV4-2	NA	TRBJ1-5
TGTGCCAGCATGACAGGGGCGGGCGGCATTTGGGATACGCAGTATTTT	CASMTGAGGIWDTQYF	few	TRBV2	TRBD1	TRBJ2-3
TGCGCCAGCAGCACAGGACAGGGGGCGCAGGGCTACACCTTC	CASSTGQGAQGYTF	once	TRBV5-1	TRBD1	TRBJ1-2
TGTGCCAGCAGCGTATCGGCGGGGTTAGCCAAAAACATTCAGTACTTC	CASSVSAGLAKNIQYF	NA	TRBV9	NA	TRBJ2-4
TGTGCCAGCAGCTTTCTAGCGGGGAGAACCGGGGAGCTGTTTTTT	CASSFLAGRTGELFF	NA	TRBV11-2	TRBD2	TRBJ2-2
TGTGCCAGCAGCTTGGAACCTAGCCAAGAGACCCAGTACTTC	CASSLEPSQETQYF	NA	TRBV5-5	NA	TRBJ2-5
TGTGCCAGCAGTTATACCAGGGGGCTCAGGCCCAATGAGCAGTTCTTC	CASSYTRGLRPNEQFF	once	TRBV6-5	TRBD1	TRBJ2-1
TGTGCCAGCAGCCCCCGTGAGGGCTCTGGAAACACCATATATTTT	CASSPREGSGNTIYF	NA	TRBV5-4	NA	TRBJ1-3
TGTGCCAGCAGCTTACCCCCTGGCGGGGGCCGGGGAAATGAGCAGTTCTTC	CASSLPPGGGRGNEQFF	NA	TRBV7-3	NA	TRBJ2-1
TGTGCCAGCCAGGGGACAGGTAACACCGGGGAGCTGTTTTTT	CASQGTGNTGELFF	NA	TRBV6-1	TRBD1	TRBJ2-2
TGTGCCAGTAGTATGTGGGGCAGCAACGTCTATGGCTACACCTTC	CASSMWGSNVYGYTF	NA	TRBV19	NA	TRBJ1-2
TGTGCCAGCAGCGTGAAAAGCGACGGCCTAACCTCTGGAAACACCATATATTTT	CASSVKSDGLTSGNTIYF	few	TRBV9	NA	TRBJ1-3
TGCGCCAGCAGCCCTCGGAGGGAGCGTGGCTACACCTTC	CASSPRRERGYTF	NA	TRBV5-1	NA	TRBJ1-2
TGTGCCAGCAGCTTGGACAGGGTGGCTGGAAACACCATATATTTT	CASSLDRVAGNTIYF	few	TRBV11-2	TRBD1	TRBJ1-3
TGCGCCAGCAGTAAACAGGAGCTGCAGGATACGCAGTATTTT	CASSKQELQDTQYF	NA	TRBV5-1	NA	TRBJ2-3
TGTGCCACCAGCCTAACCGGGACAACGACGAGATTAGAGCAGTTCTTC	CATSLTGTTTRLEQFF	NA	TRBV15	NA	TRBJ2-1
TGCGCCAGCAGCTTCCTTCTAGCGGGGGGCCAGAACACCGGGGAGCTGTTTTTT	CASSFLLAGGQNTGELFF	few	TRBV5-1	TRBD2	TRBJ2-2
TGCGCCAGCAGCCAAGTTAACAGGGGTTATGGCTACACCTTC	CASSQVNRGYGYTF	NA	TRBV4-1	TRBD1	TRBJ1-2
TGTGCCAGCAGTCCGCGGACAGGGGGCGGCTACACCTTC	CASSPRTGGGYTF	NA	TRBV27	TRBD1	TRBJ1-2
TGCGCCAGCAGCCAGTCGACAATCGTAAACTATGGCTACACCTTC	CASSQSTIVNYGYTF	NA	TRBV4-1	NA	TRBJ1-2
TGCGCCAGCAGCTTGGCGGGTTCTGATGGCTACACCTTC	CASSLAGSDGYTF	few	TRBV5-1	NA	TRBJ1-2
TGTGCCAGCAGCTCCGGGACAGGGGGCCTTGAAAAACTGTTTTTT	CASSSGTGGLEKLFF	NA	TRBV7-2	TRBD1	TRBJ1-4
NA	CASVGGGTGAFF	NA	TRBV2	NA	TRBJ2-1
TGTGCCAGCTCACCACCCAGCGGGGGGACAGATACGCAGTATTTT	CASSPPSGGTDTQYF	once	TRBV18	TRBD2	TRBJ2-3
TGTGCCAGCAGCCCAAACGCGGACAGGGGAATCGGGACTAATGAAAAACTGTTTTTT	CASSPNADRGIGTNEKLFF	NA	TRBV7-9	TRBD1	TRBJ1-4
TGTGCCAGCAGCTACAGGGGGACCTACGAGCAGTACTTC	CASSYRGTYEQYF	NA	TRBV5-6	TRBD1	TRBJ2-7
TGTGCCAGCAGTTACGGAACTAGCGGGGCGGAGACCCAGTACTTC	CASSYGTSGAETQYF	few	TRBV6-5	TRBD2	TRBJ2-5
TGTGCCAGCAGCTCGGGACAGGCTATAGGTACGCAGTATTTT	CASSSGQAIGTQYF	NA	TRBV5-6	TRBD1	TRBJ2-3
TGTGCCACCAGCACCTGGACAGGGAACTATGGCTACACCTTC	CATSTWTGNYGYTF	NA	TRBV15	TRBD1	TRBJ1-2
TGTGCCAGCAGCCCTGGACTAGCGGGGGACCATGAGCAGTTCTTC	CASSPGLAGDHEQFF	NA	TRBV4-2	TRBD2	TRBJ2-1
TGTTCCAGCAGCTTACTCCAGGGGGAGACCCAGTACTTC	CSSSLLQGETQYF	NA	TRBV7-9	NA	TRBJ2-5
TGTGCCAGCAGCTTAGAAGGGGGAGCCAATTCACCCCTCCACTTT	CASSLEGGANSPLHF	few	TRBV11-2	NA	TRBJ1-6
TGTGCCAGCAGCTTGGGGGGCAGGGAAGCTTTCTTT	CASSLGGREAFF	NA	TRBV5-4	NA	TRBJ1-1
TGTGCCAGCAGTCGCGGACAGAGCAATCAGCCCCAGCATTTT	CASSRGQSNQPQHF	few	TRBV6-1	NA	TRBJ1-5
TGCGCCAGCAGTGTATCTCGGGTGAACACTGAAGCTTTCTTT	CASSVSRVNTEAFF	NA	TRBV10-1	NA	TRBJ1-1
TGTTCCAGCAGCTTACCGGAAGGGGATCGGTTCTTC	CSSSLPEGDRFF	NA	TRBV7-9	NA	TRBJ2-1
TGTGCCAGTAGTATGAGCGGGACAGGAGAAGGTAGAGAGACCCAGTACTTC	CASSMSGTGEGRETQYF	few	TRBV19	NA	TRBJ2-5
TGTGCCAGCAGTACGGACAGAGCAACTAATGAAAAACTGTTTTTT	CASSTDRATNEKLFF	once	TRBV2	NA	TRBJ1-4
TGTGCCGGCAGCTTAGGAGGACATGGGGAAAAACTGTTTTTT	CAGSLGGHGEKLFF	NA	TRBV11-2	NA	TRBJ1-4
TGCGCCAGCAGTCGGGCCAGGACAGGGACGGCCTATGGCTACACCTTC	CASSRARTGTAYGYTF	few	TRBV23-1	TRBD1	TRBJ1-2
TGTGCCTGGTCTTCCTCGACGGGCTCCTACGAGCAGTACTTC	CAWSSSTGSYEQYF	NA	TRBV30	NA	TRBJ2-7
TGTGCCAGCAGCTTAGTCCGGGGACAGAAAAATTCCCCCCTCCACTTT	CASSLVRGQKNSPLHF	NA	TRBV7-2	TRBD1	TRBJ1-6
TGCGCCAGCAGCTCACTAGCGGGGGGCTCAGATACGCAGTATTTT	CASSSLAGGSDTQYF	NA	TRBV5-1	TRBD2	TRBJ2-3
TGTGCCAGCTCTAGCGGGGGGACAGATACGCAGTATTTT	CASSSGGTDTQYF	NA	TRBV18	TRBD2	TRBJ2-3
TGCAGCGTTGGGGGGGATCCAGATACGCAGTATTTT	CSVGGDPDTQYF	NA	TRBV29-1	NA	TRBJ2-3
TGTGCCACCAGCAGAGTCTCAGGGTACGAGCAGTTCTTC	CATSRVSGYEQFF	NA	TRBV15	NA	TRBJ2-1
TGTGCCAGCAGCCGTCCCGGGACAGGGGCTGACTATGGCTACACCTTC	CASSRPGTGADYGYTF	NA	TRBV11-2	TRBD1	TRBJ1-2
TGTGCCAGCAGCTTAGGGGCGGGGGGGTACCAAGAGACCCAGTACTTC	CASSLGAGGYQETQYF	NA	TRBV7-3	TRBD2	TRBJ2-5
TGTGCCACCAGCAGAGTGGGAGGGCTAGCGGGGGTACAAGAGACCCAGTACTTC	CATSRVGGLAGVQETQYF	NA	TRBV15	TRBD2	TRBJ2-5